Following are 29 T cell receptor beta chains from one sample sequenced in a study of vaccination effects on CD4 cells after COVID-19. The culture ran for about 10 days, and then CD4+ T cells were isolated. It was two doses of either the BNT162b2 or mRNA-1273 vaccine that participants received. No antigens are known for them. Clones were read by immunoSEQ multiplex PCR, and TCRdb kept only the in-frame ones, dropping some. The table has tens of thousands of clones, 70% to 85% seen once; the top ten hold about 2.5%. The sequencing here drew on CD4+ T cells from PBMCs cultured without peptide, taken after COVID-19 vaccination. The receptors derive from a human donor who received a COVID-19 vaccine.

The chain carries TRBV9 and TRBJ1-2; D gene ambiguous. Deletions cut 0 bases from V and 2 bases from J, with 5 bases between. The CDR3 totals 13 residues. CDR1 is SGDLS, CDR2 YYNGEE, per germline. CDR3 DNA: TGTGCCAGCAGCGTAGACGGGAACTATGGCTACACCTTC. Translation gives CASSVDGNYGYTF.

The CDR3 nucleotides are TGTGCCAGCAGTCCGCTGCAACAGGGGGCGAAAGCTTTCTTT. This sequence encodes CASSPLQQGAKAFF. The chain has TRBV27 and TRBJ1-1, with TRBD1 matching over 9 bases. Trimming at V came to 5 bases and at J to 9 bases, leaving 10 bases not matched to a gene. The CDR3 has 14 residues. The V gene's germline CDR1 is MNHEY and CDR2 SMNVEV (reference sequence).

Only a few counts were recorded for this clone. The chain is built from TRBV5-6 and TRBJ1-5; 10 bases line up with TRBD1. J was trimmed by 4 bases and V by 1 base; bases with no gene match: 5. Per germline, CDR1 SGHDT and CDR2 YYEEEE. The CDR3 contains 16 residues. The CDR3 DNA follows: TGTGCCAGCAGCTTGATGGACAGGGGGGGAAATCAGCCCCAGCATTTT. It specifies CASSLMDRGGNQPQHF. The full variable domain, its missing parts supplied by reference TRBV5-6 and TRBJ1-5, is DAGVTQSPTHLIKTRGQQVTLRCSPKSGHDTVSWYQQALGQGPQFIFQYYEEEERQRGNFPDRFSGHQFPNYSSELNVNALLLGDSALYLCASSLMDRGGNQPQHFGDGTRLSIL.

The J gene is TRBJ1-3, the V gene TRBV5-1, with D unclear. CDR3 size: 14 residues. Trimming shortened V by 0 bases and J by 4 bases, and 8 bases separated the two germline ends. Looked up from germline, CDR1 is SGHRS and CDR2 is YFSETQ. CDR3 sequence: CASSLAGSGNTIYF. In DNA form, the CDR3 reads TGCGCCAGCAGCTTGGCCGGCAGCGGAAACACCATATATTTT.

This chain connects TRBV7-3 to TRBJ2-2; TRBD1 or TRBD2 may be the D gene (6 bases each). The CDR3 sequence is 15 residues long. Trimming removed 1 base at V and 6 bases at J, with 12 bases between. Germline V lookup: CDR1 SGHTA, CDR2 FQGTGA. DNA of the CDR3: TGTGCCAGCAGCTTAAACCGGGGGCAGTCCGGGGAGCTGTTTTTT. As protein: CASSLNRGQSGELFF. The entire variable domain, with the rest obtained from reference TRBV7-3 and TRBJ2-2, is as follows: GAGVSQTPSNKVTEKGKYVELRCDPISGHTALYWYRQSLGQGPEFLIYFQGTGAADDSGLPNDRFFAVRPEGSVSTLKIQRTERGDSAVYLCASSLNRGQSGELFFGEGSRLTVL.

This clone was detected once. The chain recombines TRBV7-6 with TRBJ2-2; tentatively, D is TRBD1 (5 bases). This CDR3 has 14 residues. Germline CDR1 reads SGHVS; CDR2 reads FNYEAQ. V lost 4 bases to trimming and J lost 4 bases, with 10 bases between them. DNA of the CDR3: TGTGCCAGCAGCTCGGCGACAGCCACCGGGGAGCTGTTTTTT. Translated, it gives CASSSATATGELFF.

The gene calls are TRBV7-9 and TRBJ2-1, with 8 bases that match TRBD2. Germline trimming cut 5 bases from V and 9 bases from J; bases unmatched to any gene: 12. The germline gives CDR1 SEHNR, CDR2 FQNEAQ (reference sequence). The length of the CDR3 is 15 residues. The DNA for the CDR3 is TGTGCCAGCAGCAAGAACGGGCGGGGGGCAACTGAGCAGTTCTTC. It specifies CASSKNGRGATEQFF.

This chain uses TRBV5-1 with TRBJ1-1, with TRBD1 matching over 8 bases. J lost 5 bases, V lost 1 base, and 4 bases had no gene match. The CDR3 runs to 14 residues. Germline V lookup: CDR1 SGHRS, CDR2 YFSETQ. The CDR3 is CASSLQGALTEAFF. The CDR3 region has the DNA TGCGCCAGCAGCTTGCAGGGGGCTTTGACTGAAGCTTTCTTT.

The chain has TRBV3-1 (or the pseudogene TRBV3-2) and TRBJ2-1; TRBD2 agrees at 15 bases. Losses at the gene ends were 0 bases for V and 0 bases for J; bases not matched to a gene: 6. The CDR3 is 20 amino acids. Germline V CDR1 and CDR2: LGHDT, YNNKEL (reference sequence). The CDR3 sequence is CASSQDGLAGGKSSYNEQFF. DNA for the CDR3: TGTGCCAGCAGCCAAGACGGACTAGCGGGGGGGAAGAGCTCCTACAATGAGCAGTTCTTC.

The rearrangement joins TRBV7-2 to TRBJ2-7, with unresolved D. Trimming removed 1 base from V and 7 bases from J, with 11 bases in between. From germline, CDR1 is SGHTA and CDR2 FQGNSA. This CDR3 is built from 13 residues. The CDR3 sequence: CASSLGGVGEQYV. The DNA for the CDR3 is TGTGCCAGCAGCTTAGGGGGTGTGGGGGAGCAGTACGTC.

This sequence joins TRBV24-1 and TRBJ2-3, with D tentatively TRBD1 or TRBD2 (5 bases each). V lost 3 bases and J lost 0, with 12 bases in between. CDR1 is KGHDR, CDR2 SFDVKD, per germline. This CDR3 comprises 16 residues. CDR3 nucleotide sequence: TGTGCCACCAGTGATCCGGGACGAGCTAGCACAGATACGCAGTATTTT. The encoded protein is CATSDPGRASTDTQYF.

The gene calls are TRBV11-2 and TRBJ2-7; D is possibly TRBD1 or TRBD2 (5 bases each). Germline V gene sequence: CDR1 SGHAT, CDR2 FQNNGV. The CDR3 covers 13 residues. Trimming stripped 5 bases from V and 4 bases from J, with 12 bases between. This CDR3 reads CASSQGGGYEQYV. CDR3 sequence (DNA): TGTGCCAGCAGCCAAGGTGGGGGATACGAGCAGTACGTC.

This chain uses TRBV5-1 with TRBJ1-6, with 10 bases that match TRBD1. Germline V gene lookup returns CDR1 SGHRS and CDR2 YFSETQ. This CDR3 has 15 amino acids. J was trimmed by 6 bases and V by 4 bases; bases with no gene match: 4. CDR3 in amino acids: CASSIGQGVNSPLHF. The CDR3 DNA reads TGCGCCAGCAGCATCGGACAGGGGGTTAATTCACCCCTCCACTTT. Filled out from reference TRBV5-1 and TRBJ1-6, the complete variable domain reads KAGVTQTPRYLIKTRGQQVTLSCSPISGHRSVSWYQQTPGQGLQFLFEYFSETQRNKGNFPGRFSGRQFSNSRSEMNVSTLELGDSALYLCASSIGQGVNSPLHFGNGTRLTVT.

Written as DNA, the CDR3 is TGTGCCAGCAGCTTTGGGGTGGCTAACTATGGCTACACCTTC. Residues: CASSFGVANYGYTF. V is TRBV7-9 and J is TRBJ1-2; D is unclear. V lost 3 bases and J lost 0, with 8 bases in between. Germline V CDR1 and CDR2: SEHNR, FQNEAQ (reference sequence). This CDR3 is built from 14 residues. Filled out from reference TRBV7-9 and TRBJ1-2, the complete variable domain reads DTGVSQNPRHKITKRGQNVTFRCDPISEHNRLYWYRQTLGQGPEFLTYFQNEAQLEKSRLLSDRFSAERPKGSFSTLEIQRTEQGDSAMYLCASSFGVANYGYTFGSGTRLTVV.

The chain links TRBV13 to TRBJ2-7; possibly TRBD1 for D (6 bases). The germline V and J ends were trimmed by 4 bases and 4 bases, with 17 bases remaining between them. The CDR3 runs to 15 residues. The germline V gene encodes CDR1 PRHDT and CDR2 FYEKMQ (reference sequence). CDR3 loop: CASSSLGQTGYEQYV. In DNA, the CDR3 is TGTGCCAGCAGCTCCCTTGGACAGACAGGATACGAGCAGTACGTC.

The rearrangement joins TRBV4-1 to TRBJ2-2; tentative D call: TRBD1 (6 bases). The germline V and J ends were trimmed by 0 bases and 0 bases, with 20 bases remaining between them. This CDR3 comprises 20 residues. Germline V gene lookup returns CDR1 MGHRA and CDR2 YSYEKL. The CDR3 region is CASSQDTPDRAPSNTGELFF. For the CDR3, the DNA is TGCGCCAGCAGCCAAGACACCCCGGACAGAGCCCCCTCGAACACCGGGGAGCTGTTTTTT.

The chain employs TRBV6-5 and TRBJ2-3; 9 bases line up with TRBD1. Germline V gene data show CDR1 as MNHEY and CDR2 as SVGAGI. Trimming took 7 bases from V and 3 from J; bases not matched to a gene: 5. The CDR3 contains 14 residues. Here the CDR3 reads CASKQGAPTDTQYF. In DNA form, the CDR3 reads TGTGCCAGCAAACAGGGGGCGCCTACAGATACGCAGTATTTT.

The CDR3 coding sequence is TGTGCCAGCAGCCGCCCGGGCCCAGATACGCAGTATTTT. The encoded protein is CASSRPGPDTQYF. This chain links TRBV7-2 with TRBJ2-3, with D unclear. Deletions cut 5 bases from V and 4 bases from J, with 10 bases between. The CDR3 has 13 amino acids. Germline CDR1 SGHTA, CDR2 FQGNSA.

This chain connects TRBV5-1 to TRBJ2-4, with D perhaps TRBD1 (6 bases). Germline V gene lookup returns CDR1 SGHRS and CDR2 YFSETQ. V lost 4 bases, J lost 8 bases, and 16 bases lay in between. The length of the CDR3 is 14 residues. The DNA of the CDR3 is TGCGCCAGCAGCCTCAGGGGAAACTGGGACATTCAGTACTTC. Translation gives CASSLRGNWDIQYF.

The chain employs TRBV12-5 and TRBJ2-6; D uncertain. The CDR3 contains 13 residues. In germline, CDR1 is LGHNT, CDR2 FRNRAP. The V end lost 7 bases, the J end lost 0 bases, and 4 bases lay between the germline ends. CDR3 sequence: CASANSGANVLTF. The CDR3 DNA sequence: TGTGCTAGTGCAAACTCTGGGGCCAACGTCCTGACTTTC.

This sequence joins TRBV6-5 and TRBJ2-1; no clear D. Germline CDR1 reads MNHEY; CDR2 reads SVGAGI. V was pared by 9 bases and J by 4 bases, with 10 bases between. The CDR3 consists of 12 residues. CDR3 in amino acids: CASGKTYNEQFF. The CDR3 DNA sequence: TGTGCCAGTGGGAAAACTTACAATGAGCAGTTCTTC.

V is TRBV5-1 and J is TRBJ1-3, with D unresolved. CDR3 size: 14 residues. Trimming cost V 4 bases and J 0 bases, with 8 bases left between them. Germline-derived CDR1 and CDR2 are SGHRS and YFSETQ. CDR3 sequence (DNA): TGCGCCAGCAGCCCGACGGTCTCTGGAAACACCATATATTTT. It translates to CASSPTVSGNTIYF.

The sample holds a few counts of this clone. The chain has TRBV7-3 and TRBJ2-7, with D possibly being TRBD1 or TRBD2 (5 bases each). Germline lookup yields CDR1 SGHTA and CDR2 FQGTGA. Trimming left V 8 bases short and J 0 bases short, with 17 bases between. This CDR3 has 15 amino acids. The CDR3 sequence: CASRHGAASSYEQYV. The CDR3 DNA sequence: TGTGCCAGCCGACACGGGGCGGCTAGCTCCTACGAGCAGTACGTC.

The chain couples TRBV11-2 to TRBJ1-1; D gene unclear. The CDR3 is 13 residues long. V shed 0 bases and J shed 0 bases, with 2 bases lying between them. The germline V gene encodes CDR1 SGHAT and CDR2 FQNNGV. For the CDR3, the DNA is TGTGCCAGCAGCTTAGATGTGAACACTGAAGCTTTCTTT. Residues: CASSLDVNTEAFF.

The chain employs TRBV6-6 and TRBJ2-1, with 12 nucleotides matching TRBD2. The V and J ends lost 4 bases and 10 bases, in that order; junction bases with no gene match: 11. Germline V gene sequence: CDR1 MNHNY, CDR2 SVGAGI (reference sequence). CDR3 length: 16 residues. The CDR3 DNA follows: TGTGCCAGCAGTTTTCCCACTAGCGGGGGGATAGGCGAGCAGTTCTTC. Residues: CASSFPTSGGIGEQFF.

This clone has only a few counts. The chain recombines TRBV19 with TRBJ1-5; D unclear. Per germline, CDR1 LNHDA and CDR2 SQIVND (reference sequence). V dropped 2 bases and J dropped 3 bases, with 5 bases sitting between them. The length of the CDR3 is 13 residues. CDR3 nucleotide sequence: TGTGCCAGTAGTATATCGATCAATCAGCCCCAGCATTTT. Amino acid sequence: CASSISINQPQHF.

This chain links TRBV5-4 with TRBJ2-7; D unclear. V shed 1 base and J shed 9 bases, with 11 bases lying between them. This CDR3 spans 12 amino acids. Germline V lookup: CDR1 SGHNT, CDR2 YYREEE (reference sequence). The CDR3: CASSLRLAGQYV. The CDR3 DNA is TGTGCCAGCAGCTTGAGACTCGCCGGGCAGTACGTC.

This chain links TRBV5-1 with TRBJ2-3; D possibly corresponds to TRBD2 (5 bases). The germline V gene has CDR1 SGHRS and CDR2 YFSETQ. V was pared by 0 bases and J by 2 bases, with 13 bases between. The CDR3 consists of 16 residues. CDR3 coding DNA: TGCGCCAGCAGCTTGGGAGGGAGCACATACACAGATACGCAGTATTTT. This encodes CASSLGGSTYTDTQYF.

The rearrangement joins TRBV20-1 to TRBJ2-5; D may be TRBD1 (5 bases). CDR1 DFQATT and CDR2 SNEGSKA come from the germline V gene (reference sequence). V gave up 3 bases and J gave up 4 bases, with 12 bases separating them. This CDR3 has 13 amino acids. The CDR3 loop is CSASGSRGETQYF. CDR3 coding DNA: TGCAGTGCTAGTGGATCAAGGGGAGAGACCCAGTACTTC.